The 17 T cell receptor beta chains reported below all come from one sample, sequenced in a study of human T cells and chemical hapten exposure. The time point denotes: pre-sensitization, week 0. Indicated treatment: therapeutic diphenylcyclopropenone sensitization with weekly scalp DPC. MiXCR was run by TCRdb on the RACE reads, yielding one entry per CDR3 protein. The sample comprises under 90,000 distinct CDR3 sequences, 9.6% of which are singletons, and approximately 3.8% rests with the top ten. This material consisted of whole blood, taken in connection with sensitization to the hapten diphenylcyclopropenone (DPC). These receptors originate from a woman aged 35 to 49 with alopecia areata. Some clones in this sample may be carry-over from other donors' samples.

This clonotype was seen repeatedly, ten times or more. The CDR3 spells CASRPSRLSTDTQYF. The CDR3 DNA reads as TGCGCCAGCAGGCCGTCCAGGTTAAGCACAGATACGCAGTATTTT. The rearrangement uses TRBV5-1 and TRBJ2-3; D is unclear. The CDR3 has 15 amino acids. In germline, CDR1 is SGHRS, CDR2 YFSETQ. V lost 5 bases and J 0 bases, leaving 13 bases between the germline ends.

Many counts were recorded for this clonotype. This sequence joins TRBV7-9 and TRBJ1-2; 7 bases are shared with TRBD1. Trimming cost V 2 bases and J 4 bases; bases outside gene matches: 4. The CDR3 is 14 amino acids. Germline values: CDR1 SEHNR, CDR2 FQNEAQ (reference sequence). The DNA of the CDR3 is TGTGCCAGCAGCTTAATTGGGACAGTCTATGGCTACACCTTC. Its translation: CASSLIGTVYGYTF.

Many counts were recorded for this clonotype. The gene calls are TRBV10-3 and TRBJ1-5; D not certain. The CDR3 is 15 amino acids. CDR1 is ENHRY and CDR2 is SYGVKD in the germline V gene. V lost 2 bases and J 2 bases, leaving 10 bases between the germline ends. In DNA form, the CDR3 reads TGTGCCATCAGTGAGGCCGGGGTCCGCAATCAGCCCCAGCATTTT. It specifies CAISEAGVRNQPQHF.

The CDR3 DNA sequence: TGTGCCAGCAGCCAAGATTGGGGCAGTTCCTACGAGCAGTACTTC. Translated, it gives CASSQDWGSSYEQYF. The chain recombines TRBV3-2 with TRBJ2-7; TRBD1 was called by the table and not checked on the DNA. TRBV3-2 is a recognized pseudogene. This CDR3 contains 15 residues.

At least ten counts were recorded for this clonotype. The chain combines TRBV7-9 with TRBJ1-2; 7 bases fit TRBD1. CDR1 and CDR2 from the germline V gene are SEHNR and FQNEAQ (reference sequence). The CDR3 is 19 residues long. Trimming removed 5 bases from V and 5 bases from J; junction bases left unmatched: 23. Here the CDR3 reads CASSPRARQAPTGVYGYTF. In DNA, the CDR3 is TGTGCCAGCAGCCCCCGGGCGAGACAGGCCCCAACAGGGGTATATGGCTACACCTTC.

The chain is built from TRBV10-2 and TRBJ1-1; D is possibly TRBD1 (6 bases). This CDR3 contains 14 residues. CDR1 is WSHSY and CDR2 is SAAADI in the germline V gene. V lost 4 bases, J lost 2 bases, and 11 bases lay in between. The CDR3 DNA sequence: TGCGCCAGCAGTGGACCGGACAGCAACACTGAAGCTTTCTTT. This encodes CASSGPDSNTEAFF.

This clonotype was found many times. The chain uses TRBV7-6 and TRBJ2-5; 11 bases map to TRBD2. The CDR3 is 17 amino acids. Germline V gives CDR1 SGHVS, CDR2 FNYEAQ. After removal of 2 bases from V and 0 bases from J, the junction contained 5 bases not matched to a gene. This chain's CDR3 is CASSLSPLAGDQETQYF. CDR3 sequence (DNA): TGTGCCAGCAGCTTATCCCCACTAGCGGGGGACCAAGAGACCCAGTACTTC.

This clonotype was seen a handful of times. This chain uses TRBV4-1 with TRBJ1-5; 8 bases line up with TRBD1. Trimming at V came to 0 bases and at J to 1 base, leaving 2 bases not matched to a gene. Germline loops: CDR1 MGHRA, CDR2 YSYEKL. The CDR3 covers 16 residues. CDR3 nucleotide sequence: TGCGCCAGCAGCCAAGATGGGGACAGGAGCAATCAGCCCCAGCATTTT. Its translation is CASSQDGDRSNQPQHF.

This clonotype was found many times. CDR3: CASSATGDGYTF. CDR3 coding DNA: TGTGCCAGCAGCGCAACAGGGGATGGCTACACCTTC. The chain combines TRBV6-6 with TRBJ1-2, with 7 bases identical to TRBD1. V was pared by 6 bases and J by 6 bases, with 4 bases of the junction left unmatched. The CDR3 covers 12 residues. Germline V gives CDR1 MNHNY, CDR2 SVGAGI (reference sequence).

This clonotype came up a few times. The chain carries TRBV5-1 and TRBJ2-3; possibly TRBD2 for D (6 bases). Germline V gives CDR1 SGHRS, CDR2 YFSETQ. The V and J ends lost 8 bases and 2 bases respectively, with 18 bases between them. This CDR3 comprises 15 residues. CDR3 residues: CASSTGTLHTDTQYF. In DNA form, the CDR3 reads TGCGCCAGTTCGACCGGGACTCTACACACAGATACGCAGTATTTT.

This clonotype was found many times. V gene TRBV10-3 combines with J gene TRBJ2-7; the match to TRBD2 covers 8 bases. The CDR3 contains 14 residues. V lost 3 bases and J lost 4; bases outside the gene matches: 5. In germline, CDR1 is ENHRY, CDR2 SYGVKD. This CDR3 reads CAISEPSGGYEQYF. CDR3 nucleotide sequence: TGTGCCATCAGTGAACCGAGCGGGGGATACGAGCAGTACTTC.

The V gene is TRBV7-8, the J gene TRBJ1-1; D possibly corresponds to TRBD1 (5 bases). The CDR3 covers 13 residues. The V gene lost 2 bases and the J gene lost 6 bases, with 10 bases spanning the gap. Germline V gene data show CDR1 as SGHVS and CDR2 as FQNEAQ. The DNA of the CDR3 is TGTGCCAGCAGCTTATGGGACCCCCCTGAAGCTTTCTTT. As protein: CASSLWDPPEAFF.

The sample holds a few counts of this clonotype. V and J are TRBV18 and TRBJ2-7; possible D gene TRBD2, 5 bases. Germline CDR1 and CDR2: KGHSH and LQKENI. There are 13 residues in the CDR3. With 3 bases removed from V and 4 bases from J, the gap between germline ends came to 10 bases. CDR3 nucleotide sequence: TGTGCCAGCTCACCGGGAGTTCCGTACGAGCAGTACTTC. Translating it yields CASSPGVPYEQYF.

This chain links TRBV29-1 with TRBJ2-7; D possibly corresponds to TRBD1 (5 bases). CDR3 length: 12 amino acids. Trimming removed 4 bases from V and 5 bases from J, with 12 bases in between. Germline lookup yields CDR1 SQVTM and CDR2 ANQGSEA. The CDR3 DNA follows: TGCAGCGTTGCAGGGCCCCAAGACGAGCAGTACTTC. This gives the protein CSVAGPQDEQYF.

This clonotype was recorded many times. The chain employs TRBV29-1 and TRBJ1-3; D might be TRBD1 (5 bases). The CDR3 loop spans 14 amino acids. Germline values: CDR1 SQVTM, CDR2 ANQGSEA. V was shortened by 5 bases and J by 0 bases, with 11 bases between the two germline ends. CDR3 nucleotides: TGCAGCGTTCACGACAGCCACTCTGGAAACACCATATATTTT. This codes for CSVHDSHSGNTIYF.

This clonotype turned up a few times. The V and J genes are TRBV5-1 and TRBJ2-1, with 11 bases aligning to TRBD2. CDR1 and CDR2 (germline): SGHRS, YFSETQ. V gave up 2 bases and J gave up 3 bases; unmatched junction bases: 7. This CDR3 is built from 17 residues. This CDR3 is CASSLSLAGGLYNEQFF. Here the CDR3 DNA reads TGCGCCAGCAGCTTATCGCTAGCGGGGGGCCTCTACAATGAGCAGTTCTTC.

Many counts were recorded for this clonotype. The chain uses TRBV20-1 and TRBJ2-1; the D is unclear. The CDR3 runs to 15 residues. Germline V gene lookup returns CDR1 DFQATT and CDR2 SNEGSKA (reference sequence). With 4 bases removed from V and 1 base from J, the gap between germline ends came to 14 bases. As DNA, the CDR3 is TGCAGTGCTACCCTGAGGCACATTTCCTACAATGAGCAGTTCTTC. It yields the protein CSATLRHISYNEQFF.